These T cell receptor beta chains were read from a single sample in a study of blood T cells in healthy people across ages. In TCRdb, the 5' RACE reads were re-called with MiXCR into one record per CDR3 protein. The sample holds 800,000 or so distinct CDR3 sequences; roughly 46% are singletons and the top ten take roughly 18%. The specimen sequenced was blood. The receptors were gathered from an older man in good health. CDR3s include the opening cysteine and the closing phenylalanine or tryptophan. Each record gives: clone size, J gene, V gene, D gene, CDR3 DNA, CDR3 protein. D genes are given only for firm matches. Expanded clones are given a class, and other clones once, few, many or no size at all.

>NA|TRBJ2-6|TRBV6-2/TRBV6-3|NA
TGTGCCAGCAGTTCCTTGGCAGGGGCCTCTGGGGCCAACGTCCTGACTTTC
CASSSLAGASGANVLTF
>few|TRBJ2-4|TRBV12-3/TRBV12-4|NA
TGTGCCAGCAGCGGGACGGCCCTAGCCAAAAACATTCAGTACTTC
CASSGTALAKNIQYF
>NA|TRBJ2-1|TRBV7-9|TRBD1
TGTGCCAGCGGCCCGAACAGGGGGCCAACTTACAATGAGCAGTTCTTC
CASGPNRGPTYNEQFF
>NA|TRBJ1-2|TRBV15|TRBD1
TGTGCCACCACCTTGAGTCCTTACAGGGGAGCGCCCATCTATGGCTACACCTTC
CATTLSPYRGAPIYGYTF
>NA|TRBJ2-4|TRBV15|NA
TGTGCCACCAGCAGAGATCTTAACATTCAGTACTTC
CATSRDLNIQYF
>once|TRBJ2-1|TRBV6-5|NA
TGTGCCAGCAGTCCTGCCGAGGGTCGGGGCGATGAGCAGTTCTTC
CASSPAEGRGDEQFF
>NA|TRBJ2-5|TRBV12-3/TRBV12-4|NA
TGTGCCAGCAGCCTGGACCCATTAGAGACCCAGTACTTC
CASSLDPLETQYF
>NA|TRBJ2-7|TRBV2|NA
TGTGCCAGCAGTGGGGACCTTTTGGGCGAGCAGTACTTC
CASSGDLLGEQYF
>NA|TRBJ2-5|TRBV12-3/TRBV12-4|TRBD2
TGTGCCAGCAGTTTAGGGCCAGGACTAGTTTCTGAGCAGTACTTC
CASSLGPGLVSEQYF
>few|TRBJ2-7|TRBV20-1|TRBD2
TGCAGTGCTAGGATTAGGACTAGCGGGAAATACGAGCAGTACTTC
CSARIRTSGKYEQYF
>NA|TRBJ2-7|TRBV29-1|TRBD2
TGCAGCGTGATAGCGGGAGTGGTATCCTACAATGAGCAGTACTTC
CSVIAGVVSYNEQYF
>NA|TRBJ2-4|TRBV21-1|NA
TGTGCCAGCAGCAAAGGAGTTCAGATAGCCAAAAACATTCAGTACTTC
CASSKGVQIAKNIQYF
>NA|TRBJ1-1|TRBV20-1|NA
TGCAGTGCCCCGGGCTGGACAACGAACACTGAAGCTTTCTTT
CSAPGWTTNTEAFF
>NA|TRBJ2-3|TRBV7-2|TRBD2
TGTGCCAGCAGCGAAGGACTAGCGGTCCGTGATACGCAGTATTTT
CASSEGLAVRDTQYF
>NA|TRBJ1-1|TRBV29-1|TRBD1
TGCAGCGTCGCACCTCGAGGACAGGTCGTTGAAGCTTTCTTT
CSVAPRGQVVEAFF
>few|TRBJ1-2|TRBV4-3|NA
TGCGCCAGCAGCCAAGCCCGGGCCCCAGCTAACTATGGCTACACCTTC
CASSQARAPANYGYTF
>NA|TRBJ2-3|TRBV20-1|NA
TGCAGTGCTAGAGGACACATTGGGGGCACAGATACGCAGTATTTT
CSARGHIGGTDTQYF
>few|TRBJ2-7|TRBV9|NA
TGTGCCAGCAGCGTAGAGGCAGGGCACTACTACGAGCAGTACTTC
CASSVEAGHYYEQYF
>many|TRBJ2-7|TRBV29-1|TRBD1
TGCAGCGTGGCGTTAGGACAGGGGACCTACGAGCAGTACTTC
CSVALGQGTYEQYF
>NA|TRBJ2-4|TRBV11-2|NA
TGTGCCAGCAGCTTAAGTCGACGTAGAGGCATTCAGTACTTC
CASSLSRRRGIQYF
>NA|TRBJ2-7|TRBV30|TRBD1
TGTGCCTGGAGTCTGGGACAGCTCTACGAGCAGTACTTC
CAWSLGQLYEQYF
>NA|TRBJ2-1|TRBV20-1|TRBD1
TGCAGTGCCGAAAGGACAGGGGGCTACAATGAGCAGTTCTTC
CSAERTGGYNEQFF
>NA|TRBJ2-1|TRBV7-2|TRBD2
TGTGCCAGCAGCCCCCTACTAGCGGGAAATTACAATGAGCAGTTCTTC
CASSPLLAGNYNEQFF
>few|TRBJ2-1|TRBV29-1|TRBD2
TGCAGCGCCCCACCGGGACTAGCGGGAGACAATGAGCAGTTCTTC
CSAPPGLAGDNEQFF
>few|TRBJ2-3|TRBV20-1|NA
TGCAGTGCTGGGGGGGGACAGGATTCTAGCACAGATACGCAGTATTTT
CSAGGGQDSSTDTQYF
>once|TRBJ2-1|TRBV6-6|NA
TGTGCCGGTGGGGAGACCCGCAGGGATGAGCAGTTCTTC
CAGGETRRDEQFF
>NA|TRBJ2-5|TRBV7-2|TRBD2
TGTGCGTCGGGCGGGGGGGAGACCCAGTACTTC
CASGGGETQYF
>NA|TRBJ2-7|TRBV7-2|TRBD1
TGTGCCAGCAGCTTAAAGGACAGGGTGCTCGACGAGCAGTACTTC
CASSLKDRVLDEQYF
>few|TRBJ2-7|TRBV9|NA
TGTGCCAGCAGCGTAGACCCCAGAAGCAACGAGCAGTACTTC
CASSVDPRSNEQYF
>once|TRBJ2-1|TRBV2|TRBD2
TGTGCCAGCAGTGAACAGCTAGCGGGATACAATGAGCAGTTCTTC
CASSEQLAGYNEQFF
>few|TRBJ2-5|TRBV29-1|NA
TGCAGCGTTTTTTTACAGGGAGAGACCCAGTACTTC
CSVFLQGETQYF
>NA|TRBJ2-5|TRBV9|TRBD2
TGTGCCAGCAGCGTAGATGGCGATAGCGGGGTAGGGGGACTGGAGACCCAGTACTTC
CASSVDGDSGVGGLETQYF
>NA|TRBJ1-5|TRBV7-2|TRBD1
TGTGCCAGCAGCCTTACAGGGGGCGGTCTCAATCAGCCCCAGCATTTT
CASSLTGGGLNQPQHF
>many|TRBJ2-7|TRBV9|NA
TGTGCCAGCAGCGTAGATCTGGGGAGCTACGAGCAGTACTTC
CASSVDLGSYEQYF
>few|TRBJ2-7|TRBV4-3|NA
TGCGCCAGCAGCCAACTCCGGGACCCCTCCTACGAGCAGTACTTC
CASSQLRDPSYEQYF
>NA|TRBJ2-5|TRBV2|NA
TGTGCCAGCACCGAGACAGGTAGACCCCAAGAGACCCAGTACTTC
CASTETGRPQETQYF
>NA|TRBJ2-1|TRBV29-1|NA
TGCAGCGTTGAAGCTCGGGGAGCGGGTCGGAGCTCCCACAATGAGCAGTTCTTC
CSVEARGAGRSSHNEQFF
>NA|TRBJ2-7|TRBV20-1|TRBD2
TGCAGTGCCAGCGGGAACACCTACAATGAGCAGTACTTC
CSASGNTYNEQYF
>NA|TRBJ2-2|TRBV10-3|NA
TGTGCCACCGCAGGCTTGGACAGTCTAAACACCGGGGAGCTGTTTTTT
CATAGLDSLNTGELFF
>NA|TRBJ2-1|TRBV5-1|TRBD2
TGCGCCAGCAGCTTGGCCGGGGGACCGGGACTAGTTAACAATGAGCAGTTCTTC
CASSLAGGPGLVNNEQFF
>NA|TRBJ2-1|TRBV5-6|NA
TGTGCCAGCAGCCAGGAGGGCAATGAGCAGTTCTTC
CASSQEGNEQFF
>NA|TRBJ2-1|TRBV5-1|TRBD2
TGCGCCAGCAGCATCCAGATAGCGGGAGTGGGCAATGAGCAGTTCTTC
CASSIQIAGVGNEQFF
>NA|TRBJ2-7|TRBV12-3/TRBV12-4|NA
TGTGCCAGCAGTTTCGTTGCAAACTCCTACGAGCAGTACTTC
CASSFVANSYEQYF
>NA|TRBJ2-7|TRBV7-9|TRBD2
TGTGCCAGCAGCCCGGCGCTAGCGGGAGACTACGAGCAGTACTTC
CASSPALAGDYEQYF
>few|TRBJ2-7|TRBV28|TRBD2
TGTGCCAGCAGTACCCAGCGGGAGGGTAACTACGAGCAGTACTTC
CASSTQREGNYEQYF
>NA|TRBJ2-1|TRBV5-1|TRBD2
TGCGCCAGCAGCTACCTAGCGGAAAACTACAATGAGCAGTTCTTC
CASSYLAENYNEQFF
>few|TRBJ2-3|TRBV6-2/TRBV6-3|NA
TGTGCCAGCAGTTACTTTCCAGGGGGCACAGATACGCAGTATTTT
CASSYFPGGTDTQYF
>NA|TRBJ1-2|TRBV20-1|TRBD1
TGCAGTGCTGCCCAGGGACAGGGGCGCGGCTACACCTTC
CSAAQGQGRGYTF
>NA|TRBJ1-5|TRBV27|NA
TGTGCCAGCAGTTCCAAGGGGGGTAGGAATCAGCCCCAGCATTTT
CASSSKGGRNQPQHF
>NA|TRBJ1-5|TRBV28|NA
TGTGCCGGCAGATCGGACAGAAATCAGCCCCAGCATTTT
CAGRSDRNQPQHF